A single sample is the source of the 9 T cell receptor beta chains below, sequenced in a study of cytomegalovirus exposure and HLA in healthy donors. Primers: 60 Vbeta forward and 13 Jbeta reverse. Sequenced by immunoSEQ multiplex PCR; TCRdb stores in-frame clones only, minus some. The sample lists more than 150,000 clones, about 85% occurring once. The sample consisted of PBMCs. Receptors were obtained from a girl aged 10-17 years in good health and CMV-seropositive.

This chain uses TRBV19 with TRBJ2-7, with D possibly TRBD1 on 5 matching bases. Germline V lookup: CDR1 LNHDA, CDR2 SQIVND (reference sequence). This CDR3 region has 20 residues. The V end was cut by 7 bases, the J end by 0 bases, with 31 bases between. The CDR3 spells CASTGSWWPNRFPDSYEQYF. The DNA for the CDR3 is TGTGCCAGTACAGGATCGTGGTGGCCCAACAGGTTCCCCGACTCCTACGAGCAGTACTTC.

The chain is built from TRBV4-1 and TRBJ2-3, with 9 bases identical to TRBD2. The CDR3 is made up of 15 amino acids. V shed 6 bases and J 1 base; nucleotides not matched to a gene: 5. Germline V gives CDR1 MGHRA, CDR2 YSYEKL. The CDR3 loop is CASRPRLAGTDTQYF. CDR3 sequence (DNA): TGCGCCAGCAGACCACGACTAGCGGGCACAGATACGCAGTATTTT.

The chain couples TRBV6-4 to TRBJ2-3; 7 nucleotides agree with TRBD1. The length of the CDR3 is 15 residues. Germline V gives CDR1 MRHNA, CDR2 SNTAGT. The junction had 6 bases not matched to a gene; V was cut back by 4 bases and J by 2 bases. This chain's CDR3 is CASSVLGQPTDTQYF. The CDR3 bases are TGTGCCAGCAGTGTCTTGGGACAGCCCACAGATACGCAGTATTTT.

This sequence joins TRBV7-9 and TRBJ1-2; the D gene is possibly TRBD1 (5 bases). CDR3 length equals 11 residues. Germline CDR1 and CDR2: SEHNR and FQNEAQ (reference sequence). V was trimmed by 1 base and J by 14 bases, leaving 11 bases between them. CDR3 in amino acids: CASSLEGRWTF. In nucleotides, the CDR3 is TGTGCCAGCAGCTTAGAGGGGAGGTGGACCTTC.

The chain combines TRBV27 with TRBJ2-1; the match to TRBD2 covers 10 bases. The CDR3 length is 14 residues. Germline CDR1 MNHEY, CDR2 SMNVEV (reference sequence). V lost 9 bases to trimming and J lost 3 bases; unmatched junction nucleotides: 5. CDR3: CARPGLADYNEQFF. CDR3 coding DNA: TGTGCCAGGCCTGGACTAGCGGACTACAATGAGCAGTTCTTC.

The V and J genes are TRBV4-1 and TRBJ1-5; perhaps TRBD1 as D (6 bases). The CDR3 covers 16 residues. Germline-derived CDR1 and CDR2 are MGHRA and YSYEKL. The V end was cut by 1 base, the J end by 2 bases, with 12 bases between. CDR3 sequence reads: CASSQGLGAGNQPQHF. The CDR3 coding sequence is TGCGCCAGCAGCCAAGGGCTGGGGGCAGGCAATCAGCCCCAGCATTTT.

V is TRBV4-1 and J is TRBJ2-3; a weak D match, TRBD1 (5 bases). Germline lookup yields CDR1 MGHRA and CDR2 YSYEKL. CDR3 size: 15 residues. V was shortened by 2 bases and J by 3 bases, with 12 bases between the two germline ends. The CDR3 sequence: CASSQKLGVTDTQYF. In nucleotides, the CDR3 is TGCGCCAGCAGCCAAAAATTAGGGGTAACAGATACGCAGTATTTT.

The chain uses TRBV4-1 and TRBJ1-5; a weak D match, TRBD1 (6 bases). The CDR3 covers 16 residues. V was shortened by 0 bases and J by 5 bases, with 14 bases between the two germline ends. Germline CDR1 MGHRA, CDR2 YSYEKL. The CDR3 nucleotides read TGCGCCAGCAGCCAAGAGGGACAAAAAGGGTATCAGCCCCAGCATTTT. Its translation: CASSQEGQKGYQPQHF.

The CDR3 reads CASSPVEGTQYF. The CDR3 bases are TGTGCCAGCAGCCCCGTAGAGGGTACGCAGTATTTT. The chain recombines TRBV7-9 with TRBJ2-3; a weak D match, TRBD2 (5 bases). Per the germline V gene, CDR1 is SEHNR and CDR2 is FQNEAQ (reference sequence). This CDR3 region has 12 residues. V gave up 5 bases and J gave up 8 bases, with 11 bases separating them.